Following are 5 T cell receptor beta chains from one sample sequenced in a study of shared clonotypes between healthy human individuals. Assay used: immunoSEQ multiplex PCR; TCRdb lists only in-frame clones, some missing. The table lists about 2.4 million clones, approximately 94% of them singletons. Input material: naive CD4+ T cells from PBMCs. The subset: CD45RA+ positively selected. Source of these receptors: a man between 18 and 29 years old in good health. Some clones in this sample may be carry-over from other donors' samples.

The chain joins TRBV11-1 to TRBJ2-7; a possible D gene is TRBD2 (6 bases). V shed 5 bases and J shed 4 bases, with 15 bases lying between them. Looked up from germline, CDR1 is SGHAT and CDR2 is FQDESV (reference sequence). This CDR3 spans 14 amino acids. The CDR3 DNA sequence: TGTGCCAGCAGCCTATCGGCGGGAACGTACGAGCAGTACTTC. Translation: CASSLSAGTYEQYF.

The sample holds one count of this clone. This sequence joins TRBV18 and TRBJ2-5; no reliable D call. This CDR3 has 13 amino acids. Germline V gene data show CDR1 as KGHSH and CDR2 as LQKENI. V was clipped by 3 bases and J by 1 base, with 6 bases between them. CDR3 residues: CASSPSSQETQYF. DNA of the CDR3: TGTGCCAGCTCACCCTCCTCCCAAGAGACCCAGTACTTC.

The J gene is TRBJ2-5, the V gene TRBV7-2; D remains unclear. The germline CDR1 and CDR2 sequences are SGHTA and FQGNSA. The CDR3 is 16 amino acids. V was trimmed by 4 bases and J by 2 bases, leaving 17 bases between them. DNA of the CDR3: TGTGCCAGCAGCTATTCCAATTCTAGGTGGCAAGAGACCCAGTACTTC. It specifies CASSYSNSRWQETQYF.

V usage is TRBV5-1 and J usage is TRBJ1-1, with D possibly matching TRBD1 (6 bases). The CDR3 loop spans 16 amino acids. V dropped 0 bases and J dropped 1 base, with 13 bases sitting between them. Germline V gene data show CDR1 as SGHRS and CDR2 as YFSETQ. The CDR3 protein is CASSLAFGGPNTEAFF. CDR3 sequence (DNA): TGCGCCAGCAGCTTGGCCTTCGGGGGGCCGAACACTGAAGCTTTCTTT.

The rearrangement links TRBV29-1 to TRBJ2-3; no definite D call. The germline gives CDR1 SQVTM, CDR2 ANQGSEA. V shed 3 bases and J shed 0 bases, with 16 bases lying between them. This CDR3 has 16 residues. Here the CDR3 DNA reads TGCAGCGTTGAGGCCAGAACAACCTCTAGCACAGATACGCAGTATTTT. Its protein product is CSVEARTTSSTDTQYF.